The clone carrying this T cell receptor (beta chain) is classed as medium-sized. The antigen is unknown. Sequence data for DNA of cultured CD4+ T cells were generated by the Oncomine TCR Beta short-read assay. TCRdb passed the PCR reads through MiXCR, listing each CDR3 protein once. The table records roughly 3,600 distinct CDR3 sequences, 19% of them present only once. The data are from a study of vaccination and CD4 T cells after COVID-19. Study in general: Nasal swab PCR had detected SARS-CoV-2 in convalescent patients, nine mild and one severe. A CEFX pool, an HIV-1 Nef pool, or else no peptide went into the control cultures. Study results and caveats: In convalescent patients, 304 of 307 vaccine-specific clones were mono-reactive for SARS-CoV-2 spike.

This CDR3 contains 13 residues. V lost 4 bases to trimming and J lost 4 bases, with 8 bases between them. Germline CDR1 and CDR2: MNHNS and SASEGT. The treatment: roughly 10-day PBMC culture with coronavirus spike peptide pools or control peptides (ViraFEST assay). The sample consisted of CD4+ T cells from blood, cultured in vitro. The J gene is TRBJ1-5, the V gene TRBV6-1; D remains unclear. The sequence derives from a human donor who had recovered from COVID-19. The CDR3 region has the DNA TGTGCCAGCAGTGGCCAGCAAAATCAGCCCCAGCATTTT. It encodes CASSGQQNQPQHF.